The rows below give T cell receptor beta chains drawn from one sample of a study of regulatory T cells in long-lasting Graves disease. TCRdb reprocessed the multiplex PCR reads with MiXCR, giving one entry per CDR3 protein. The sample contains approximately 390,000 distinct CDR3 sequences, roughly 17% of which appear only once. This sample was also put to use in a study of T cells in Graves' hyperthyroidism and ophthalmopathy.

The sequences come from peripheral blood mononuclear cells (PBMCs), collected at new diagnosis, from a patient treated with antithyroid drugs. The receptor set was obtained from a woman aged 18 to 35 with Graves disease. The CDR3 runs from the conserved cysteine through the conserved F or W. The D gene is left open where the match is weak. Expanded clones get a size class; other rows say once, few or many, or leave the size out.

v_call,j_call,clone_size,d_call,cdr3_aa,cdr3_nt
TRBV27,TRBJ2-1,-,-,CAIKTRNNEQFF,TGTGCCATAAAGACCAGGAACAATGAGCAGTTCTTC
TRBV30,TRBJ1-3,many,-,CAWEPGGNTIYF,TGTGCCTGGGAACCAGGTGGAAACACCATATATTTT
TRBV5-1,TRBJ2-2,many,-,CASSSAGQSTGELFF,TGCGCCAGCAGCTCGGCGGGACAAAGCACCGGGGAGCTGTTTTTT
TRBV15,TRBJ2-2,few,-,CATSRDTRGDTGELFF,TGTGCCACCAGCAGAGATACCAGGGGAGACACCGGGGAGCTGTTTTTT
TRBV24-1,TRBJ2-2,-,-,CATSDSGDTGELFF,TGTGCCACCAGTGATTCCGGAGACACCGGGGAGCTGTTTTTT
TRBV27,TRBJ2-1,many,-,CASRVAHTGNEQFF,TGTGCCAGCAGGGTAGCACACACCGGGAATGAGCAGTTCTTC
TRBV29-1,TRBJ2-7,-,-,CSVGPGPNEQYF,TGCAGCGTTGGGCCAGGTCCGAATGAGCAGTACTTC
TRBV18,TRBJ1-2,many,TRBD1,CASSPLGPGQAVYGYTF,TGTGCCAGCTCACCCCTGGGCCCGGGACAGGCTGTCTATGGCTACACCTTC
TRBV3-1,TRBJ2-2,many,-,CASSPSRILRTGELFF,TGTGCCAGCAGCCCAAGTCGGATATTGCGTACCGGGGAGCTGTTTTTT
TRBV5-6,TRBJ2-1,-,TRBD2,CASSGIAGVNEQFF,TGTGCCAGCAGCGGGATAGCGGGAGTCAATGAGCAGTTCTTC
TRBV20-1,TRBJ1-5,many,-,CSVGEDGNQPQHF,TGCAGTGTCGGGGAGGATGGCAATCAGCCCCAGCATTTT
TRBV6-5,TRBJ1-5,many,-,CASSYWGSNQPQHF,TGTGCCAGCAGTTATTGGGGTAGCAATCAGCCCCAGCATTTT
TRBV3-1,TRBJ2-3,many,TRBD2,CASSQVSGGASTDTQYF,TGTGCCAGCAGCCAAGTTTCCGGGGGGGCCAGCACAGATACGCAGTATTTT
TRBV4-1,TRBJ1-1,many,-,CASSQARGTEAFF,TGCGCCAGCAGCCAAGCGAGGGGCACTGAAGCTTTCTTT
TRBV24-1,TRBJ2-5,-,-,CATSDMRETQYF,TGTGCCACCAGTGATATGAGGGAGACCCAGTACTTC
TRBV5-5,TRBJ2-7,few,TRBD1,CASSHLGQGGSYEQYF,TGTGCCAGCAGCCACTTAGGACAGGGGGGTTCCTACGAGCAGTACTTC
TRBV9,TRBJ1-1,-,-,CASSVANTEAFF,TGTGCCAGCAGCGTAGCGAACACTGAAGCTTTCTTT
TRBV29-1,TRBJ1-1,few,-,CSVVFGPEAFF,TGCAGCGTTGTTTTTGGCCCTGAAGCTTTCTTT